This entry features one T cell receptor beta chain sequence. Produced via immunoSEQ multiplex PCR; TCRdb's table is partial and in-frame only. The sample has roughly 250,000 clones; just under 90% are singletons. The data are from a study of blood T cell repertoires in COVID-19. The sequenced sample was peripheral blood. This clonotype originated in a woman aged 40 to 50 with acute or convalescent COVID-19.

CDR3 sequence reads: CASSPRGGGGATDTQYF. The CDR3 nucleotides are TGTGCCAGCAGCCCCCGAGGAGGCGGGGGGGCAACAGATACGCAGTATTTT. The V gene is TRBV11-2, the J gene TRBJ2-3; 9 nucleotides align to TRBD2. Germline-derived CDR1 and CDR2 are SGHAT and FQNNGV. The length of the CDR3 is 17 residues. Losses at the gene ends were 5 bases for V and 3 bases for J; bases not matched to a gene: 12.